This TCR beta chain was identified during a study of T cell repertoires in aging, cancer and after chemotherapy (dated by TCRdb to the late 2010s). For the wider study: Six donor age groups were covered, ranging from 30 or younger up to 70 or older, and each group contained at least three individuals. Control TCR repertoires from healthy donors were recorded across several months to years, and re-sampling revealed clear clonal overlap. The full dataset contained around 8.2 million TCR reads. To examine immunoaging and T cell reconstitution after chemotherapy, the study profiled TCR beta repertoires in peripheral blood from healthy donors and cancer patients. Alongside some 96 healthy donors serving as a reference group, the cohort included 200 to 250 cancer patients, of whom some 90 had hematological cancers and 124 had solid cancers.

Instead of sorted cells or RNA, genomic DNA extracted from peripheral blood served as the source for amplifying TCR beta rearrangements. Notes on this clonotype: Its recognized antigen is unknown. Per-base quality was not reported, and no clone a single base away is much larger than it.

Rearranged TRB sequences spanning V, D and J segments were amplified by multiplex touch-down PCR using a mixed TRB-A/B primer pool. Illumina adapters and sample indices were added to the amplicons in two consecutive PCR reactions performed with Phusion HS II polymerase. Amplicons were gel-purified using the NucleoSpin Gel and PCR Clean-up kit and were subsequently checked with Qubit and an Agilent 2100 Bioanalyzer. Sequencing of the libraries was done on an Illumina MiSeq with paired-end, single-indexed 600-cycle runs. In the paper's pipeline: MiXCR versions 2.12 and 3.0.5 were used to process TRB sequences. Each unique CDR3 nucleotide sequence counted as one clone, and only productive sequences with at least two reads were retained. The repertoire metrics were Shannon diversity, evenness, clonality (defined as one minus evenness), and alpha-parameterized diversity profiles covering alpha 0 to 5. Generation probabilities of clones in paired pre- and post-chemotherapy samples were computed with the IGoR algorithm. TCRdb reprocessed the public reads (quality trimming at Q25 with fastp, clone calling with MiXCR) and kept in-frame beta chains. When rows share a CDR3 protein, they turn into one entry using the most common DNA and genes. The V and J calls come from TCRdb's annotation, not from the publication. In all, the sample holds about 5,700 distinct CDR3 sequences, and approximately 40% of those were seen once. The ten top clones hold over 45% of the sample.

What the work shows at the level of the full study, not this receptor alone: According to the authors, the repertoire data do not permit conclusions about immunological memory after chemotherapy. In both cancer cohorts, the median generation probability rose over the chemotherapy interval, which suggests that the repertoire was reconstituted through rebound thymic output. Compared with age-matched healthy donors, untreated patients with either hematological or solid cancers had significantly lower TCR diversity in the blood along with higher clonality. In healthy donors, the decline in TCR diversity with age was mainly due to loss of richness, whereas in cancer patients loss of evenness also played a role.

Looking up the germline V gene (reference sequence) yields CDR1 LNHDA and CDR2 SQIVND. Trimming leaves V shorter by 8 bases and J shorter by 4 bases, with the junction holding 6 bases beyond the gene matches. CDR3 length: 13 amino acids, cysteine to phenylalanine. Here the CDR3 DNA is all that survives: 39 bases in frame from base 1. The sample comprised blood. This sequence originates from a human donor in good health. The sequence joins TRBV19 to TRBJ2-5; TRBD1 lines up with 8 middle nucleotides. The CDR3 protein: CASGTDRAETQYF. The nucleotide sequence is TGTGCCAGTGGGACGGACAGGGCAGAGACCCAGTACTTC.